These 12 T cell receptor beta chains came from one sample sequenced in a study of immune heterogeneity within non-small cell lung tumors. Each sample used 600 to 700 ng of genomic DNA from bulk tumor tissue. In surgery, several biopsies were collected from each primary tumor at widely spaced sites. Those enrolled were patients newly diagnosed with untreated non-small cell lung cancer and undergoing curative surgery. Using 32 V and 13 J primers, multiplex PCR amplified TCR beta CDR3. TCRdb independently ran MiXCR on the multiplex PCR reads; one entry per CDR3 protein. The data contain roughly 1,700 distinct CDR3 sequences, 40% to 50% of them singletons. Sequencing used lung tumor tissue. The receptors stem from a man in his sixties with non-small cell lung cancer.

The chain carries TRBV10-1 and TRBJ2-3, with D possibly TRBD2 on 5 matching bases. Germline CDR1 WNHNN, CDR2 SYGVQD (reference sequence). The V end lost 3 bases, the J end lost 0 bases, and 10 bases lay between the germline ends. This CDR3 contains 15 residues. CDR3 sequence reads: CASSDGSLSTDTQYF. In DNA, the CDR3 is TGCGCCAGCAGTGATGGGAGCCTCAGCACAGATACGCAGTATTTT.

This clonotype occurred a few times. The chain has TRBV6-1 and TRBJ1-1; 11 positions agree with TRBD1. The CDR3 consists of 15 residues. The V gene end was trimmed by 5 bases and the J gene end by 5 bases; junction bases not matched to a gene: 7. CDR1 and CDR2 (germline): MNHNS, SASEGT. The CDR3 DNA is TGTGCCAGCAGTTCCCCGGACAGGGGGCTTACTGAAGCTTTCTTT. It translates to CASSSPDRGLTEAFF.

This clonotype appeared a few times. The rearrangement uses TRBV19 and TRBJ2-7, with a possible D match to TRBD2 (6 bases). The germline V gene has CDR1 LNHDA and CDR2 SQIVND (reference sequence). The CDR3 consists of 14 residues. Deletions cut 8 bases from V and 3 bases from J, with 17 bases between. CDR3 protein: CASSPGLQFYEQYF. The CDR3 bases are TGTGCCAGTTCCCCGGGACTCCAATTCTACGAGCAGTACTTC.

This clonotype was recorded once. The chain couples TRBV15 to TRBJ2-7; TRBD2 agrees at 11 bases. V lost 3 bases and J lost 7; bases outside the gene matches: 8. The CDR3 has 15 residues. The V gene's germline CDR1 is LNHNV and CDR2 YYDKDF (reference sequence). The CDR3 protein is CATSSLTSGTGEQYF. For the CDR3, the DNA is TGTGCCACCAGCAGCTTGACTAGCGGGACTGGTGAGCAGTACTTC.

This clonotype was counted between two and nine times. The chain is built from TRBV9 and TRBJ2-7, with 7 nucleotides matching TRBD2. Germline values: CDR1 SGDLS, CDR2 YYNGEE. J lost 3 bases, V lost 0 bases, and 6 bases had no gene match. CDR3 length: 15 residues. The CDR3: CASSVEAGPIYEQYF. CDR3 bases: TGTGCCAGCAGCGTAGAAGCGGGACCTATCTACGAGCAGTACTTC.

This CDR3 is CASSVEGGRDNEQFF. DNA for the CDR3: TGTGCCAGCAGCGTAGAAGGCGGGAGGGACAATGAGCAGTTCTTC. The chain recombines TRBV9 with TRBJ2-1; 9 nucleotides match TRBD2. The length of the CDR3 is 15 residues. V lost 0 bases, J lost 5 bases, and 3 bases stayed unmatched. Germline lookup yields CDR1 SGDLS and CDR2 YYNGEE. Complete variable domain (other parts from reference TRBV9 and TRBJ2-1): DSGVTQTPKHLITATGQRVTLRCSPRSGDLSVYWYQQSLDQGLQFLIQYYNGEERAKGNILERFSAQQFPDLHSELNLSSLELGDSALYFCASSVEGGRDNEQFFGPGTRLTVL.

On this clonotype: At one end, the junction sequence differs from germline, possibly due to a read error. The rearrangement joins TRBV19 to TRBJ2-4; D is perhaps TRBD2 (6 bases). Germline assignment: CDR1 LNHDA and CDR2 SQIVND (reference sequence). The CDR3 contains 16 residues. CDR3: CASSIGFSGPTDEQSF. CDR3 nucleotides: TGTGCCAGTAGTATAGGGTTTAGCGGACCCACGGATGAGCAGTCCTTC.

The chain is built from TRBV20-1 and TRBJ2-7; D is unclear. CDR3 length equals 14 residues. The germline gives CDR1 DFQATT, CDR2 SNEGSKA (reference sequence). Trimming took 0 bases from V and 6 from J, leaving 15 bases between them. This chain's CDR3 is CSARDIERPREQYF. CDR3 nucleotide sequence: TGCAGTGCTAGAGATATAGAACGCCCCCGCGAGCAGTACTTC.

As DNA, the CDR3 is TGCAGTGCTAGATCTTTAGCGGAAAACACCGGGGAGCTGTTTTTT. Amino acids: CSARSLAENTGELFF. This chain joins TRBV20-1 and TRBJ2-2; D possibly corresponds to TRBD2 (6 bases). The germline gives CDR1 DFQATT, CDR2 SNEGSKA (reference sequence). V shed 2 bases and J shed 2 bases, with 12 bases lying between them. The CDR3 runs 15 residues.

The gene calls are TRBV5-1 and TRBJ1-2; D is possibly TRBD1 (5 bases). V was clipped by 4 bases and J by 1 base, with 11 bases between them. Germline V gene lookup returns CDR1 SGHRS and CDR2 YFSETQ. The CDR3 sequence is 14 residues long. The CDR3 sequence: CASSPGDFNYGYTF. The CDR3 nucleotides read TGCGCCAGCAGCCCGGGGGACTTTAACTATGGCTACACCTTC.

The CDR3 nucleotides are TGCGCCAGCAGCCATAGGACCGGGACAGGGGGCGCGAACACCGGGGAGCTGTTTTTT. Translation: CASSHRTGTGGANTGELFF. V and J are TRBV4-1 and TRBJ2-2; 12 nucleotides agree with TRBD1. In germline, CDR1 is MGHRA, CDR2 YSYEKL. J was trimmed by 0 bases and V by 3 bases; bases with no gene match: 8. The CDR3 totals 19 residues.

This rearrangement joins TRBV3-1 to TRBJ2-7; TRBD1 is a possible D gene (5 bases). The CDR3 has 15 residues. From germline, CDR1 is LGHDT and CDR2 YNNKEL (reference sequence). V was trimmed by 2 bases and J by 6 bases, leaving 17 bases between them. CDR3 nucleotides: TGTGCCAGCAGCCAATCCACAGGACCTATGAGCGAGCAGTACTTC. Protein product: CASSQSTGPMSEQYF.